This T cell receptor (beta chain) was obtained from a study of shared clonotypes between healthy human individuals. Across the study: Donor ages ranged 18 to 49 years: two women, a few men. Notes on the study in general: When naive CD4 clonotypes were compared across a few donors, approximately 4.9% were shared.

V lost 5 bases and J 8 bases, leaving 16 bases between the germline ends. The CDR3 contains 14 residues. Germline V gene sequence: CDR1 MDHEN, CDR2 SYDVKM. The naive CD8 fraction comprised CD45RO-negative cells positively selected for CCR7 and excluded terminally differentiated effector memory CD45RA+ cells. Sorted-subset replicate PCRs used 200 ng DNA, some 30,000 T cell genomes. Original methodology: Filtering was not the same, since immunoSEQ gave junction-only sequences without quality scores. The data were produced by immunoSEQ multiplex PCR, yet TCRdb's version contains in-frame clones alone and is incomplete. That table supplies the V and J calls and clone size; D and trimming were determined from the DNA. The sample consists of roughly 550,000 clones, nearly 97% of them appearing once. As regards this clone: The antigen remains undetermined.

The receptor was derived from a woman in her twenties or thirties in good health. The sequenced sample was naive CD8+ T cells sorted from blood. The V and J genes are TRBV28 and TRBJ2-1, with TRBD2 as a possible D gene (7 bases). The CDR3 sequence: CASSVLIGGHEQFF. The CDR3 region has the DNA TGTGCCAGCAGTGTCCTTATCGGGGGGCATGAGCAGTTCTTC.